The T cell receptor beta chain under discussion was sequenced for a study of blood T cell repertoires in COVID-19 (dated by TCRdb to about 2020). Notes on the research overall: Samples covering the acute and convalescent phases of COVID-19 were provided by collaborators in the United States, Italy and Spain. The prospective study material was composed of cDNA or gDNA derived from T cells, B-cell-depleted T cells, or PBMCs. Subjects who had been exposed to COVID-19, were actively infected with it, or had recovered from it provided the deeply sampled blood TCRbeta repertoires that made up the dataset. The repertoires were made available in a free public database intended to serve as a resource for research on the immune response to SARS-CoV-2. The samples were drawn from two sources: the first 160 participants of the ongoing ImmuneRACE study, and 950 to 1,500 subjects contributed by 6 global collaborators. The sample metadata nearly always contained a de-identified subject ID, COVID-19 status, age in years and sex. HLA class I and class II types, where available, came from metadata supplied by the sample provider rather than from assay-based typing.

TCRbeta CDR3 regions were amplified from genomic DNA using the immunoSEQ Assay, a bias-controlled multiplex PCR. Per the source publication's procedure: Nucleated cell counts per sample were estimated from amplification of reference gene primers within the assay. To quantify the absolute abundance of each unique TCRbeta CDR3 rearrangement, sequence reads were collapsed and filtered. For each sample, productive Simpson clonality was calculated as the square root of Simpson's diversity index across productive rearrangements. The source is immuneACCESS, and TCRdb retained only in-frame sequences with V and J called. Part of the clones is not carried over; for the studies checked, unresolved V genes explain less than half of this, and the remainder is unexplained. D and trimming were read from the DNA, whereas the V and J calls and clone size are those reported in that table. In this sample the table shows 140,000 to 150,000 clones, over 70% of which occur a single time. The ten largest clones capture 44% of the sample.

The investigation overall reported the following: How much clinical and demographic metadata was included differed by source and by participant, and the metadata was provided uncurated.

On this clone: The antigen this receptor binds is unknown. No quality values exist for individual bases; no much larger clone is one base distant.

Taken from the germline V gene, the CDR1 and CDR2 loops are SGHTA and FQGNSA. The CDR3 measures 13 amino acids from cysteine to valine. The sequence is cut down to CDR3 DNA, 39 bases in frame from base 1. The germline ends are 9 bases apart after V is trimmed by 2 bases and J by 4 bases. The collaborating institutions used their own protocols to collect whole blood in K2EDTA tubes. Collaborator samples were shipped for TCRbeta analysis as frozen whole blood, isolated PBMCs, or DNA extracted from either sample type. This sequence originates from a human donor in a cohort sampled during active COVID-19. The chain couples TRBV7-2 to TRBJ2-7; TRBD2 is a possible D gene, resting on 5 matching bases. Sequenced: peripheral blood. At the DNA level, the sequence is TGTGCCAGCAGCTTAAAGCCGGGATACGAGCAGTACGTC. It is translated as CASSLKPGYEQYV.